The rows below give T cell receptor beta chains drawn from one sample of a study of OX40 agonist ivuxolimab in advanced cancers. Only in-frame clones appear in the TCRdb table, and some are missing; sequencing was by immunoSEQ multiplex PCR. The sample records about 90,000 clones, roughly nine tenths being singletons. Here the sequenced sample was CD4+ or CD8+ T cells sorted from blood, taken in a trial of the OX40 agonist ivuxolimab. These receptors originate from an adult with an advanced solid tumor such as melanoma, head and neck, liver or kidney cancer. CDR3s include the opening cysteine and the closing phenylalanine or tryptophan. Each record gives: CDR3 length, D gene, V gene, J gene, clone size, CDR3 DNA, CDR3 protein. D genes are given only for firm matches. Rows may omit the clone size; those that give it use once, few, many or a size class.

13,.,TRBV14,TRBJ2-4,.,TGTGCCAGCAGCCAACACAGCAAAAACATTCAGTACTTC,CASSQHSKNIQYF
12,TRBD1,TRBV5-1,TRBJ1-1,.,TGCGCCAGCCCTTCAGGGGGACGGCATGCTTTCTTT,CASPSGGRHAFF
11,.,TRBV2,TRBJ1-4,.,TGTGCCAGCAGTGGGGGGGAAAAACTGTTTTTT,CASSGGEKLFF
13,.,TRBV25-1,TRBJ2-7,.,TGTGCCAGCAGTGAGGGGCTCTCCTACGAGCAGTACTTC,CASSEGLSYEQYF
13,.,TRBV19,TRBJ2-2,.,TGTGCCAGTAGTATAGCCTACACCGGGGAGCTGTTTTTT,CASSIAYTGELFF
17,TRBD1,TRBV11-1,TRBJ2-1,.,TGTGCCAGCAGCTTACGAAGGACAGGGGCCCTAGGGGGGGAGCAGTTCTTC,CASSLRRTGALGGEQFF
15,.,TRBV5-1,TRBJ2-1,.,TGCGCCAGCAGCTTGGTGGGGGGGCTCTACAATGAGCAGTTCTTC,CASSLVGGLYNEQFF
13,TRBD2,TRBV29-1,TRBJ2-1,.,TGCAGCGTGCCGGGACTAGTGGGCAATGAGCAGTTCTTC,CSVPGLVGNEQFF
13,.,TRBV10-2,TRBJ2-6,.,TGCGCCAGCAGTGAATCTGGGGCCAACGTCCTGACTTTC,CASSESGANVLTF
16,TRBD2,TRBV5-6,TRBJ2-1,.,TGTGCCAGCAGCTTGTTACTAGCGGGAGCCTACAATGAGCAGTTCTTC,CASSLLLAGAYNEQFF
17,TRBD1,TRBV10-3,TRBJ2-6,.,TGTGCCATCAGGCCGGGACAGGGACAGATCGGGGCCAACGTCCTGACTTTC,CAIRPGQGQIGANVLTF
15,.,TRBV6-1,TRBJ2-7,.,TGTGCCAGCAGTGAACTTTACAGAACCTCCTACGAGCAGTACTTC,CASSELYRTSYEQYF
15,.,TRBV6-1,TRBJ2-3,.,TGTGCCAGCAGTCTACGGGCTAGCTGGTCAGATACGCAGTATTTT,CASSLRASWSDTQYF
13,.,TRBV2,TRBJ1-1,.,TGTGCCAGCCTGGGGGGGGTGAACACTGAAGCTTTCTTT,CASLGGVNTEAFF
16,TRBD1,TRBV6-5,TRBJ1-2,.,TGTGCCAGCAGTTACTCGGGACAGTGGTCCAACTATGGCTACACCTTC,CASSYSGQWSNYGYTF
19,.,TRBV12-5,TRBJ1-5,.,TGTGCTAGTGGTTTGGCCCCCCGATGGGGCGAGGGGAGCAATCAGCCCCAGCATTTT,CASGLAPRWGEGSNQPQHF
15,TRBD1,TRBV27,TRBJ2-7,.,TGTGCCAGCAGTCCAAGTCCTCAGGGGGCCTACGAGCAGTACTTC,CASSPSPQGAYEQYF
15,.,TRBV18,TRBJ2-3,.,TGTGCCAGCTCACCATCGAACAGGGATACAGATACGCAGTATTTT,CASSPSNRDTDTQYF
16,TRBD2,TRBV19,TRBJ2-1,many,TGTGCCAGTAGTATACCCCTCACTAGCGGGAGCGATGAGCAGTTCTTC,CASSIPLTSGSDEQFF
15,TRBD2,TRBV30,TRBJ2-7,.,TGTGCCTGGAGCCCTCCGACTAGCGAGTCCTACGAGCAGTACTTC,CAWSPPTSESYEQYF
12,TRBD1,TRBV27,TRBJ2-1,.,TGTGCCAGCAGCAGGGGGCACAATGAGCAGTTCTTC,CASSRGHNEQFF
14,TRBD2,TRBV9,TRBJ2-3,.,TGTGCCAGCAGCCCTAGCGGGGGCCTGGATACGCAGTATTTT,CASSPSGGLDTQYF
13,.,TRBV7-8,TRBJ1-1,.,TGTGCCAGCAGCTTCGGTATTTCGACTGAAGCTTTCTTT,CASSFGISTEAFF
14,.,TRBV19,TRBJ1-1,.,TGTGCCAGTACCCCTGGGGGGGGCCGCACTGAAGCTTTCTTT,CASTPGGGRTEAFF
15,TRBD2,TRBV27,TRBJ2-1,few,TGTGCCAGTCATAGCGGGAGGACGCCTCTCAATGAGCAGTTCTTC,CASHSGRTPLNEQFF
11,TRBD1,TRBV19,TRBJ1-1,.,TGTGCCAGTATCTCGGGACAGAAAGCTTTCTTT,CASISGQKAFF
16,TRBD2,TRBV6-5,TRBJ2-5,.,TGTGCCAGCAGTTACGGGTTGGCGGGAGGAGGAGAGACCCAGTACTTC,CASSYGLAGGGETQYF
12,TRBD1,TRBV19,TRBJ1-5,.,TGTGCCGGACGACAGGGGAATCAGCCCCAGCATTTT,CAGRQGNQPQHF
14,.,TRBV19,TRBJ1-5,.,TGTGCCAGTAGTATAGGGCCAGGTAATCAGCCCCAGCATTTT,CASSIGPGNQPQHF
13,TRBD2,TRBV11-2,TRBJ2-1,.,TGTGCCACCGGACTAGCGGGTGACAATGAGCAGTTCTTC,CATGLAGDNEQFF
15,.,TRBV25-1,TRBJ2-2,.,TGTGCCAGCAGTGACGCGACTGGAACCACCGGGGAGCTGTTTTTT,CASSDATGTTGELFF
14,TRBD1,TRBV7-9,TRBJ1-1,few,TGTGCCAGCAGCGGGACAGGGGGTTTAGCTGAAGCTTTCTTT,CASSGTGGLAEAFF
16,.,TRBV9,TRBJ1-3,.,TGTGCCAGCAGCGCTGGGACAACCAACTCTGGAAACACCATATATTTT,CASSAGTTNSGNTIYF
16,TRBD2,TRBV5-5,TRBJ2-7,few,TGTGCCAGCAGCCAAACTAGCGGCCCCAGGGTAAGGGAGCAGTACTTC,CASSQTSGPRVREQYF
18,TRBD2,TRBV19,TRBJ2-5,.,TGTGCCAGTAGTATGAACGCAGGACTAGCGGATTTTCAAGAGACCCAGTACTTC,CASSMNAGLADFQETQYF
13,.,TRBV9,TRBJ1-3,once,TGTGCCAGCAGCTCCCAGAGCAGGCACACCATATATTTT,CASSSQSRHTIYF
13,TRBD1,TRBV10-3,TRBJ2-7,.,TGTGCCATCAGGGACAGGGGGAGTTACGAGCAGTACTTC,CAIRDRGSYEQYF
13,TRBD1,TRBV6-5,TRBJ2-3,.,TGTGCCAGGAACCAGGGGGACACAGATACGCAGTATTTT,CARNQGDTDTQYF
17,TRBD1,TRBV28,TRBJ1-2,.,TGTGCCAGCAGTGACCGGGACAGGTTCTCTCCTAGGTATGGCTACACCTTC,CASSDRDRFSPRYGYTF
19,TRBD1,TRBV7-9,TRBJ2-1,few,TGTGCCAGCAGCTTATCCGGGACAGGGGGCGGAGGAGTATGGAATGAGCAGTTCTTC,CASSLSGTGGGGVWNEQFF
16,TRBD2,TRBV10-1,TRBJ2-1,.,TGCGCCAGCAGTGAGTCGGCGGGAGGGGGTTGGGATGAGCAGTTCTTC,CASSESAGGGWDEQFF
14,.,TRBV18,TRBJ2-7,.,TGTGCCAGCTCACCACTACAGGGCCCCTACGAGCAGTACTTC,CASSPLQGPYEQYF
15,.,TRBV6-5,TRBJ2-2,once,TGTGCCAGCAGTTACTCAACTAGCTACACCGGGGAGCTGTTTTTT,CASSYSTSYTGELFF
12,.,TRBV5-1,TRBJ2-5,.,TGCGCCAGCAGCTTGGCCCGAGAGACCCAGTACTTC,CASSLARETQYF
15,.,TRBV14,TRBJ2-2,.,TGTGCCAGCAGCCATAGGGAAATTAGGACCGGGGAGCTGTTTTTT,CASSHREIRTGELFF
12,.,TRBV30,TRBJ2-1,.,TGTGCCTGGAGTGAACAGTACAATGAGCAGTTCTTC,CAWSEQYNEQFF
15,.,TRBV6-1,TRBJ2-6,.,TGTGCCAGCAGTGAAGATGACTCTGGGGCCAACGTCCTGACTTTC,CASSEDDSGANVLTF
15,.,TRBV5-1,TRBJ1-4,.,TGCGCCAGCAGCTTGGAAGGGCAGTCTAATGAAAAACTGTTTTTT,CASSLEGQSNEKLFF
13,TRBD1,TRBV6-5,TRBJ1-1,.,TGTGCCAGCAGAGTACAGGGGCGTACTGAAGCTTTCTTT,CASRVQGRTEAFF
14,TRBD1,TRBV7-3,TRBJ2-7,.,TGTGCCAGCAGCCCAACAGGGGTCCAGGCCGAGCAGTACTTC,CASSPTGVQAEQYF
11,.,TRBV7-9,TRBJ2-7,.,TGTGCCAGCAGCTCAGCCTACGAGCAGTACTTC,CASSSAYEQYF
13,TRBD2,TRBV9,TRBJ2-7,.,TGTGCCAGCAGCGTAGGGGAGGGTTACGAGCAGTACTTC,CASSVGEGYEQYF
14,.,TRBV2,TRBJ1-5,.,TGTGCCAGCAGCGGGGACAACGCCGATCAGCCCCAGCATTTT,CASSGDNADQPQHF
12,.,TRBV10-1,TRBJ2-7,.,TGCGCCAGCAGGACTAGGCCCTACGAGCAGTACTTC,CASRTRPYEQYF
17,TRBD2,TRBV27,TRBJ2-3,.,TGTGCCAGCAGCTACAGAGGACTAGCGGGAGCCACAGATACGCAGTATTTT,CASSYRGLAGATDTQYF
14,.,TRBV28,TRBJ1-4,.,TGTGCCAGCACGGAGGTCGGGGTGTATGAAAAACTGTTTTTT,CASTEVGVYEKLFF
15,.,TRBV4-1,TRBJ2-1,once,TGCGCCAGCAGCCAAGCGGCTTCCCTTGACAATGAGCAGTTCTTC,CASSQAASLDNEQFF